The source of this T cell receptor beta chain is a study of low-dose radiotherapy and immunotherapy resistance in tumors (dated by TCRdb to 2022 to 2024). With respect to the entire study: Cohort 1 received 0.5 Gy per fraction every 2 weeks, with a prescribed total PTV dose of 6.5 Gy. In Cohort 2, 1 Gy per fraction was delivered every two weeks, for a total of 13 Gy over 26 weeks. Nivolumab was administered intravenously as a 240 mg flat dose every two weeks, and ipilimumab was administered intravenously at 1 mg/kg every six weeks. Every two weeks, patients got intravenous cyclophosphamide at 200 mg/m2, given one day ahead of each radiation and immunotherapy administration. Starting on cycle 1 day 1, patients took 300 mg of aspirin by mouth once daily for four cycles. The trial did not randomize participants into treatment groups. Eight patients were included in the translational analysis: three from the first dose cohort and the first five from the second dose cohort.

The sample's time point, from its label and the paper: after trial treatment. The treatment or condition label, read with the paper, signifies: LDRT plus nivolumab, ipilimumab, low-dose cyclophosphamide and aspirin (RACIN trial). The donors came from RACIN, which was a single-arm phase I dose-escalation trial that paired nivolumab and ipilimumab with aspirin, low-dose cyclophosphamide and low-dose radiotherapy. Patients with advanced, TIL-negative solid tumors were considered eligible. From the germline V gene, CDR1 is MNHEY and CDR2 is SVGEGT. Ends trimmed: V by 4 bases, J by 5 bases; bases unmatched to a gene: 13. Measured from the cysteine to the phenylalanine, the CDR3 is 17 residues long. The entry retains the CDR3 DNA only, 51 bases that are in frame from base 1. Sequencing instrument: Illumina HiSeq 2500. First-strand cDNA was synthesized using Superscript III and a set of TRAV- and TRBV-specific primers, so that both TCRalpha and TCRbeta chains were covered. TCRs were amplified with Phusion for 20 PCR cycles, with a constant-region primer paired with the adapter attached to the V primers. The MessageAmp II aRNA Amplification Kit was used to amplify the isolated mRNA, with in vitro transcription run for less than 20 hours at 37 degrees C. mRNA for TCR sequencing was isolated with the Dynabeads mRNA DIRECT Purification Kit. Indexed Illumina adapters were added in a second Phusion PCR of approximately 27 cycles, after which AMPure XP beads were used to purify the products. Under the source paper's analysis protocol: Using custom Perl scripts, TCR sequences that encoded the same protein were pooled, out-of-frame sequences were dropped, and the abundance of each clonotype was calculated. The analysis excluded TCR sequences that were supported by just one read. The metrics used to describe the repertoires included Shannon entropy, Gini index, clonality, richness, and the frequency of TCRs shared between repertoires. Clones were called with MiXCR by TCRdb after fastp trimmed the public reads at Q25, and only in-frame beta chains were retained. A single entry per CDR3 protein holds the most common genes and DNA from its merged rows. The V and J calls and clone size come from TCRdb's table, not from the authors' own analysis. A total of 30,000 or so distinct CDR3 sequences appear in this sample, approximately 49% of them only once. Of the sample, roughly 5% is held by the ten largest clones.

This clonotype was counted many times. Its recognized antigen is unknown. The record has no base qualities; no much larger clone is one base away. The sequence links TRBV6-2 or TRBV6-3 to TRBJ2-4; 8 junctional bases match TRBD2. The sequences come from PBMCs, collected after low-dose radiotherapy plus immunotherapy. The origin of this receptor is a male donor with gallbladder cancer. The encoded CDR3 is CASSFSLGGGTENIQYF. The nucleotide sequence reads as follows: TGTGCCAGCAGTTTCTCCCTTGGCGGGGGGACGGAAAACATTCAGTACTTC.